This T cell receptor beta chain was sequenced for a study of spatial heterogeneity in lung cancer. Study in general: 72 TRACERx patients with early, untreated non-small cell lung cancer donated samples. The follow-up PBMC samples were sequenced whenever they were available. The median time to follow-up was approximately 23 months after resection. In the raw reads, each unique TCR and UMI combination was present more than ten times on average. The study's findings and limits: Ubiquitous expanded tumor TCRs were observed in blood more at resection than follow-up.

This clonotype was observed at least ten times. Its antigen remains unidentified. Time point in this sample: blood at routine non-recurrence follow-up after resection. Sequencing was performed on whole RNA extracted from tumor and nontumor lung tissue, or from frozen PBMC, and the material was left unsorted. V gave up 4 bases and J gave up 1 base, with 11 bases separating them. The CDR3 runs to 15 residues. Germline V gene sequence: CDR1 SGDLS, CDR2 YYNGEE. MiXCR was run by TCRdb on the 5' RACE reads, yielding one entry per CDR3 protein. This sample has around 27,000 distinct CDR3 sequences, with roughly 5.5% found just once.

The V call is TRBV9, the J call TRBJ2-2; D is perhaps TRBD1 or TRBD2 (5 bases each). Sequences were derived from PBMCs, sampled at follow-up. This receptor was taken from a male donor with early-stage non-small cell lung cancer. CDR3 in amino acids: CASSIRDRNTGELFF. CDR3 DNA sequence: TGTGCCAGCAGCATCCGGGACCGGAACACCGGGGAGCTGTTTTTT.